These 21 T cell receptor beta chains were sequenced from one sample in a study of OX40 agonist ivuxolimab in advanced cancers. Repertoires were generated with immunoSEQ multiplex PCR, while TCRdb's copy carries only in-frame clones and drops some. The table records about 48,000 clones, about 83% of them present only once. This material consisted of CD4+ or CD8+ T cells sorted from blood, taken in a trial of the OX40 agonist ivuxolimab. Every receptor here comes from an adult with an advanced solid tumor such as melanoma, head and neck, liver or kidney cancer.

V is TRBV5-6 and J is TRBJ2-7; maybe TRBD1 (6 bases). V shed 4 bases and J shed 4 bases, with 15 bases lying between them. Germline V lookup: CDR1 SGHDT, CDR2 YYEEEE. The CDR3 sequence is 14 residues long. The CDR3 DNA reads TGTGCCAGCAGCAATACAGGGTTGAGGTACGAGCAGTACTTC. Its protein product is CASSNTGLRYEQYF.

The chain carries TRBV19 and TRBJ2-7; D is perhaps TRBD1 or TRBD2 (5 bases each). Trimming removed 5 bases at V and 3 bases at J, with 11 bases between. CDR3 length: 13 amino acids. Germline V gene lookup returns CDR1 LNHDA and CDR2 SQIVND (reference sequence). CDR3 nucleotides: TGTGCCAGTAGTTTTCGGGACGGCTACGAGCAGTACTTC. This gives the protein CASSFRDGYEQYF.

This clone turned up a few times. A junction end diverges from the germline sequence, so it may reflect a read error. The chain couples TRBV7-7 to TRBJ1-2; 7 nucleotides line up with TRBD1. CDR1 and CDR2 from the germline V gene are SSHAT and FNYEAQ (reference sequence). The CDR3 has 14 amino acids. The CDR3 sequence is CASSLVMPGTENTF. For the CDR3, the DNA is TGTGCTAGCAGCTTAGTTATGCCCGGGACAGAAAACACCTTC.

This CDR3 reads CASSLGQGRGTGELFF. CDR3 nucleotides: TGTGCCAGCAGCTTGGGACAGGGAAGAGGCACCGGGGAGCTGTTTTTT. The chain is built from TRBV2 and TRBJ2-2; the match to TRBD1 covers 9 bases. The junction had 9 bases not matched to a gene; V was cut back by 6 bases and J by 4 bases. Germline V gene lookup returns CDR1 SNHLY and CDR2 FYNNEI. The CDR3 totals 16 residues. The full variable domain, completed using reference TRBV2 and TRBJ2-2, is EPEVTQTPSHQVTQMGQEVILRCVPISNHLYFYWYRQILGQKVEFLVSFYNNEISEKSEIFDDQFSVERPDGSNFTLKIRSTKLEDSAMYFCASSLGQGRGTGELFFGEGSRLTVL.

This sequence joins TRBV11-2 and TRBJ1-1; 7 bases are a match to TRBD1. The CDR3 sequence is 14 residues long. Germline lookup yields CDR1 SGHAT and CDR2 FQNNGV. V dropped 6 bases and J dropped 1; count of bases not matched to a gene: 5. The DNA of the CDR3 is TGTGCCAGCAGACAGACAGGGTCGAACACTGAAGCTTTCTTT. Residues: CASRQTGSNTEAFF.

The V and J genes are TRBV19 and TRBJ1-4; 7 nucleotides match TRBD1. V was clipped by 5 bases and J by 6 bases; unmatched bases: 9. The CDR3 runs 15 residues. CDR1 is LNHDA, CDR2 SQIVND, per germline (reference sequence). CDR3 sequence: CASSVLGTEHEKLFF. Here the CDR3 DNA reads TGTGCCAGTAGTGTTCTCGGGACAGAGCATGAAAAACTGTTTTTT.

The chain's CDR3 is CASSIAKNIQYF. In nucleotides, the CDR3 is TGTGCCAGTAGTATAGCCAAAAACATTCAGTACTTC. This chain joins TRBV19 and TRBJ2-4; D unclear. This CDR3 is 12 amino acids long. Germline lookup yields CDR1 LNHDA and CDR2 SQIVND (reference sequence). V dropped 1 base and J dropped 2 bases, with 0 bases sitting between them. The full variable domain, rest sourced from reference TRBV19 and TRBJ2-4, is DGGITQSPKYLFRKEGQNVTLSCEQNLNHDAMYWYRQDPGQGLRLIYYSQIVNDFQKGDIAEGYSVSREKKESFPLTVTSAQKNPTAFYLCASSIAKNIQYFGAGTRLSVL.

The chain uses TRBV7-2 and TRBJ2-5; TRBD2 matches at 8 bases. CDR3 length equals 16 residues. Trimming at V came to 5 bases and at J to 1 base, leaving 9 bases not matched to a gene. Germline assignment: CDR1 SGHTA and CDR2 FQGNSA. The CDR3 loop is CASSIQAGAIQETQYF. The CDR3 nucleotides are TGTGCCAGCAGCATACAAGCGGGGGCAATCCAAGAGACCCAGTACTTC.

This clone was seen more than once but under ten times. The rearrangement links TRBV7-9 to TRBJ1-6; D perhaps matches TRBD1 (6 bases). CDR3 length: 12 amino acids. V was pared by 8 bases and J by 8 bases, with 10 bases between. The germline V gene has CDR1 SEHNR and CDR2 FQNEAQ (reference sequence). The CDR3, as DNA: TGTGCCAGCGATAAGGGGGATTCACCCCTCCACTTT. Translation: CASDKGDSPLHF.

The rearrangement links TRBV9 to TRBJ2-1, with TRBD1 as a possible D gene (6 bases). The CDR3 spans 15 residues. Per germline, CDR1 SGDLS and CDR2 YYNGEE. V lost 4 bases, J lost 4 bases, and 15 bases lay in between. This chain's CDR3 is CASSTRDTSYNEQFF. In nucleotides, the CDR3 is TGTGCCAGCAGCACCCGGGACACTTCATACAATGAGCAGTTCTTC.

The V gene is TRBV18, the J gene TRBJ2-2; 8 positions agree with TRBD1. This CDR3 region has 19 residues. Germline-derived CDR1 and CDR2 are KGHSH and LQKENI. The ends lost 1 base at V and 0 bases at J; junction bases unmatched: 10. CDR3 loop: CASSPLGQGEGANTGELFF. The DNA for the CDR3 is TGTGCCAGCTCACCACTCGGACAGGGCGAAGGGGCGAACACCGGGGAGCTGTTTTTT.

V is TRBV7-9 and J is TRBJ1-5; 7 bases match TRBD1. After removal of 5 bases from V and 6 bases from J, the junction contained 10 bases not matched to a gene. Germline CDR1 SEHNR, CDR2 FQNEAQ (reference sequence). This CDR3 region has 15 residues. The CDR3 reads CASSTGTVQGQPQHF. The CDR3 region has the DNA TGTGCCAGCAGCACCGGGACAGTGCAAGGTCAGCCCCAGCATTTT.

Notes on this clone: One end of the junction varies from germline; a read error may be responsible. The chain is built from TRBV7-2 and TRBJ2-7, with TRBD1 matching 9 bases. CDR3 length equals 12 residues. Germline V CDR1 and CDR2: SGHTA, FQGNSA. This CDR3 is CASSLISGQGSF. DNA for the CDR3: TGTGCCAGCAGCTTAATCAGCGGACAGGGGTCGTTC.

This sequence joins TRBV9 and TRBJ2-3; 12 nucleotides align to TRBD2. CDR1 is SGDLS and CDR2 is YYNGEE in the germline V gene. V shed 4 bases and J 4 bases; nucleotides not matched to a gene: 7. The CDR3 spans 16 residues. Here the CDR3 reads CASSLTTSGGSDTQYF. The CDR3 DNA follows: TGTGCCAGCAGCTTAACGACTAGCGGGGGTTCAGATACGCAGTATTTT.

CDR3 in amino acids: CASRDRGGQPQHF. The DNA of the CDR3 is TGTGCCAGCAGGGACAGGGGCGGGCAGCCCCAGCATTTT. The chain recombines TRBV27 with TRBJ1-5; 9 nucleotides match TRBD1. Per the germline V gene, CDR1 is MNHEY and CDR2 is SMNVEV (reference sequence). This CDR3 contains 13 residues. The trim removed 6 bases at V and 7 bases at J, leaving 4 bases unmatched.

The chain recombines TRBV7-2 with TRBJ2-3; 9 nucleotides match TRBD2. Germline V gene lookup returns CDR1 SGHTA and CDR2 FQGNSA. V shed 5 bases, J shed 5 bases, and the junction held 11 bases outside the gene matches. This CDR3 region has 16 residues. CDR3 amino acids: CASSLLRGGLGDTQYF. CDR3 DNA sequence: TGTGCCAGCAGCCTCTTGCGGGGGGGCCTAGGAGATACGCAGTATTTT.

V is TRBV6-5 and J is TRBJ1-2; the D is unclear. Trimming left V 5 bases short and J 2 bases short, with 12 bases between. The CDR3 is made up of 14 amino acids. CDR1 MNHEY and CDR2 SVGAGI come from the germline V gene. CDR3 sequence (DNA): TGTGCCAGCAGTCCCTACCCGGACAACTATGGCTACACCTTC. This gives the protein CASSPYPDNYGYTF.

This clone was counted a single time. The chain combines TRBV10-3 with TRBJ2-1; 14 nucleotides match TRBD2. CDR1 and CDR2 from the germline V gene are ENHRY and SYGVKD. The CDR3 totals 15 residues. V lost 6 bases to trimming and J lost 9 bases; unmatched junction nucleotides: 7. The CDR3 reads CAIRPTSGGAGEQFF. The CDR3 nucleotides read TGTGCCATCAGGCCGACTAGCGGGGGGGCAGGTGAGCAGTTCTTC.

The genes are TRBV6-6 and TRBJ1-6; weak D call: TRBD1 (6 bases). The V and J ends lost 5 bases and 9 bases respectively, with 17 bases between them. Germline V CDR1 and CDR2: MNHNY, SVGAGI (reference sequence). The CDR3 totals 15 residues. The CDR3 DNA follows: TGTGCCAGCAGTCCCCAACCACAGGGAACTTCACCCCTCCACTTT. This sequence encodes CASSPQPQGTSPLHF.

This clone was counted a single time. This sequence joins TRBV18 and TRBJ1-1, with D possibly matching TRBD1 (5 bases). Trimming removed 0 bases at V and 5 bases at J, with 16 bases between. Per germline, CDR1 KGHSH and CDR2 LQKENI. CDR3 length: 16 residues. CDR3 DNA sequence: TGTGCCAGCTCACCACCGGCAGGGAGGGGTGGGACTGAAGCTTTCTTT. This sequence encodes CASSPPAGRGGTEAFF.

This chain joins TRBV11-3 and TRBJ2-2; 7 bases align to TRBD1. The CDR3 has 19 amino acids. With 3 bases clipped from V and 3 bases from J, the junction kept 16 bases outside the gene matches. CDR1 and CDR2 (germline): SGHNT, YENEEA. Here the CDR3 DNA reads TGTGCCAGCAGCTTCCCCGTAATACCGGGACAGAAGTACACCGGGGAGCTGTTTTTT. It yields the protein CASSFPVIPGQKYTGELFF.